These 17 T cell receptor beta chains share one sample of origin, sequenced in a study of blood T cell repertoires in COVID-19. Some clones are missing from TCRdb's copy, which holds only in-frame ones; the method was immunoSEQ multiplex PCR. The data show around 320,000 clones, over 90% seen once. The source material was PBMCs or T cells enriched from blood (not recorded which). All receptors derive from a woman aged 30 to 39 who had been exposed to COVID-19.

J is TRBJ1-5 and V is TRBV12-3 or TRBV12-4; D gene unclear. The CDR3 consists of 12 residues. V lost 5 bases, J lost 7 bases, and 9 bases lay in between. CDR3 residues: CASSPRVQPQHF. In DNA, the CDR3 is TGTGCCAGCAGTCCACGGGTGCAGCCCCAGCATTTT.

The V gene is TRBV5-1, the J gene TRBJ1-1; TRBD1 might be the D (5 bases). V lost 4 bases to trimming and J lost 3 bases, with 13 bases between them. Germline loops: CDR1 SGHRS, CDR2 YFSETQ. This CDR3 has 14 residues. CDR3 nucleotide sequence: TGCGCCAGCAGCGCCGGGGGTTTGGACACTGAAGCTTTCTTT. Translating it yields CASSAGGLDTEAFF.

This chain joins TRBV7-3 and TRBJ2-6, with TRBD2 matching over 9 bases. CDR1 and CDR2 from the germline V gene are SGHTA and FQGTGA. The length of the CDR3 is 19 residues. J was trimmed by 0 bases and V by 4 bases; bases with no gene match: 10. CDR3 bases: TGTGCCAGCAGCTCCCGGGGTAGCGGGGGCACCTCTGGGGCCAACGTCCTGACTTTC. Translation gives CASSSRGSGGTSGANVLTF.

V gene TRBV27 combines with J gene TRBJ1-2; a weak D match, TRBD1 (6 bases). V lost 4 bases and J lost 5, with 14 bases in between. The CDR3 runs 14 residues. Germline values: CDR1 MNHEY, CDR2 SMNVEV (reference sequence). The chain's CDR3 is CASSSQQGWYGYTF. The CDR3 DNA reads TGTGCCAGCAGTTCGCAACAGGGTTGGTATGGCTACACCTTC.

The CDR3 sequence is CASSHRLGKGAETQYF. CDR3 nucleotides: TGTGCCAGCAGCCATAGACTGGGAAAGGGGGCAGAGACCCAGTACTTC. This rearrangement joins TRBV28 to TRBJ2-5; 7 positions match TRBD1. This CDR3 is built from 16 residues. From germline, CDR1 is MDHEN and CDR2 SYDVKM. The ends lost 6 bases at V and 4 bases at J; junction bases unmatched: 14.

The chain combines TRBV5-1 with TRBJ2-3; TRBD2 matches at 7 bases. In germline, CDR1 is SGHRS, CDR2 YFSETQ. CDR3 size: 17 residues. The V gene end was trimmed by 0 bases and the J gene end by 3 bases; junction bases not matched to a gene: 10. CDR3 sequence: CASSLGKTGGRTDTQYF. CDR3 bases: TGCGCCAGCAGCTTGGGGAAGACGGGGGGAAGGACAGATACGCAGTATTTT.

This chain links TRBV4-3 with TRBJ2-5; tentative D call: TRBD2 (6 bases). This CDR3 is 14 amino acids long. The V gene lost 4 bases and the J gene lost 6 bases, with 15 bases spanning the gap. Germline V gene data show CDR1 as LGHNA and CDR2 as YSLEER. CDR3 sequence reads: CASSLYHGGQTQYF. The CDR3 nucleotides read TGCGCCAGCAGCCTTTACCACGGGGGTCAGACCCAGTACTTC.

This chain links TRBV11-3 with TRBJ1-6, with a tentative D call TRBD1 (6 bases). Trimming cost V 6 bases and J 10 bases, with 13 bases left between them. The CDR3 runs to 13 residues. The germline CDR1 and CDR2 sequences are SGHNT and YENEEA. The CDR3 DNA is TGTGCCAGCAGTTTGGGACATCGCTCACCCCTCCACTTT. Translated, it gives CASSLGHRSPLHF.

The rearrangement links TRBV19 to TRBJ1-5; 7 bases align to TRBD1. V was clipped by 5 bases and J by 4 bases; unmatched bases: 8. Germline CDR1 and CDR2: LNHDA and SQIVND (reference sequence). The CDR3 spans 15 residues. The CDR3 DNA reads TGTGCCAGTAGTCCCGGACAGGTCTTTAATCAGCCCCAGCATTTT. Translation gives CASSPGQVFNQPQHF.

The chain joins TRBV19 to TRBJ2-5; 16 positions match TRBD2. Germline-derived CDR1 and CDR2 are LNHDA and SQIVND (reference sequence). Trimming cost V 6 bases and J 5 bases; bases outside gene matches: 12. CDR3 length: 18 amino acids. CDR3 in DNA: TGTGCCAGTAGGCAGGCCGGGACTAGCGGGGGGGCGAAGGAGACCCAGTACTTC. Translated, it gives CASRQAGTSGGAKETQYF.

V gene TRBV19 combines with J gene TRBJ2-3, with D perhaps TRBD2 (5 bases). The CDR3 spans 14 residues. Trimming removed 3 bases at V and 4 bases at J, with 11 bases between. Germline-derived CDR1 and CDR2 are LNHDA and SQIVND (reference sequence). The CDR3 DNA reads as TGTGCCAGTAGTATCTTAGCGAGAGCAGATACGCAGTATTTT. This sequence encodes CASSILARADTQYF.

V is TRBV5-1 and J is TRBJ2-1; 8 nucleotides match TRBD2. The CDR3 length is 14 residues. After removal of 1 base from V and 6 bases from J, the junction contained 3 bases not matched to a gene. Germline values: CDR1 SGHRS, CDR2 YFSETQ. The CDR3 loop is CASSLSGGSNEQFF. CDR3 nucleotides: TGCGCCAGCAGCTTGAGCGGGGGCTCCAATGAGCAGTTCTTC.

This chain uses TRBV19 with TRBJ2-1, with TRBD2 matching 9 bases. With 2 bases clipped from V and 8 bases from J, the junction kept 7 bases outside the gene matches. CDR1 is LNHDA and CDR2 is SQIVND in the germline V gene (reference sequence). The CDR3 contains 15 residues. The CDR3 sequence is CASSISGTSSDEQFF. In DNA, the CDR3 is TGTGCCAGTAGTATAAGCGGGACTAGCAGCGATGAGCAGTTCTTC. The full variable domain, in which reference TRBV19 and TRBJ2-1 provide the parts outside the CDR3, is DGGITQSPKYLFRKEGQNVTLSCEQNLNHDAMYWYRQDPGQGLRLIYYSQIVNDFQKGDIAEGYSVSREKKESFPLTVTSAQKNPTAFYLCASSISGTSSDEQFFGPGTRLTVL.

The gene calls are TRBV7-4 and TRBJ1-6; D unresolved. Trimming shortened V by 10 bases and J by 2 bases, and 15 bases separated the two germline ends. The germline gives CDR1 SGHVT, CDR2 SQSDAQ. This CDR3 is built from 15 residues. The CDR3 DNA is TGTGCCATGGGCCGGTCGCCGACCTATAATTCACCCCTCCACTTT. Translated, it gives CAMGRSPTYNSPLHF.

V usage is TRBV30 and J usage is TRBJ1-1, with TRBD1 matching 7 bases. The CDR3 covers 12 residues. V gave up 5 bases and J gave up 6 bases; unmatched junction bases: 6. The germline gives CDR1 GTSNPN, CDR2 SVGIG (reference sequence). The CDR3 spells CAWSWDRPEAFF. The CDR3 nucleotides read TGTGCCTGGTCATGGGACAGACCTGAAGCTTTCTTT. Drawing the rest from reference TRBV30 and TRBJ1-1, the complete variable domain is SQTIHQWPATLVQPVGSPLSLECTVEGTSNPNLYWYRQAAGRGLQLLFYSVGIGQISSEVPQNLSASRPQDRQFILSSKKLLLSDSGFYLCAWSWDRPEAFFGQGTRLTVV.

Here the CDR3 DNA reads TGTGCCAGCAAGAGAATGGCTGAAGCTTTCTTT. Translating gives CASKRMAEAFF. V is TRBV12-3 or TRBV12-4 and J is TRBJ1-1, with no clear D. The CDR3 loop spans 11 amino acids. Trimming pared 7 bases from V and 6 bases from J, leaving 9 bases between.

This chain connects TRBV19 to TRBJ1-1, with D perhaps TRBD1 (6 bases). The CDR3 covers 15 residues. V dropped 2 bases and J dropped 5 bases, with 15 bases sitting between them. The germline gives CDR1 LNHDA, CDR2 SQIVND (reference sequence). The CDR3 region is CASSILGGSGTEAFF. The DNA for the CDR3 is TGTGCCAGTAGTATATTAGGGGGAAGTGGGACTGAAGCTTTCTTT.